What follows are 30 T cell receptor beta chains derived from one specimen sequenced in a study of response to subunit inactivated influenza vaccine. TCRdb reanalysed the RT-PCR reads using MiXCR and keeps one entry per CDR3 protein. The repertoire holds 610,000 or so distinct CDR3 sequences, with about 15% as singletons. The sample was PBMCs from blood, taken 11 to 12 days after vaccination. The receptors derive from a man over 45 who received an inactivated influenza vaccine.

The chain joins TRBV6-5 to TRBJ2-7, with a possible D match to TRBD2 (6 bases). The CDR3 spans 15 residues. CDR1 and CDR2 from the germline V gene are MNHEY and SVGAGI. The germline V and J ends were trimmed by 2 bases and 3 bases, with 14 bases remaining between them. In DNA, the CDR3 is TGTGCCAGCAGTTACGGAGGGGCGGGCAGCTACGAGCAGTACTTC. It translates to CASSYGGAGSYEQYF.

This clonotype was recorded a few times. V usage is TRBV27 and J usage is TRBJ2-7, with TRBD2 identical over 11 bases. The CDR3 sequence is 16 residues long. Trimming cost V 6 bases and J 6 bases; bases outside gene matches: 13. The germline V gene encodes CDR1 MNHEY and CDR2 SMNVEV (reference sequence). This CDR3 is CASRTSGRKSISEQYF. The CDR3 bases are TGTGCCAGCAGAACTAGCGGGAGAAAATCAATATCCGAGCAGTACTTC.

This clonotype was found many times. The V call is TRBV20-1, the J call TRBJ2-3; no firm D call. Per the germline V gene, CDR1 is DFQATT and CDR2 is SNEGSKA (reference sequence). The CDR3 is made up of 14 amino acids. V lost 0 bases and J 6 bases, leaving 13 bases between the germline ends. The CDR3: CSAREALVADTQYF. The CDR3, as DNA: TGCAGTGCTAGAGAGGCCCTAGTGGCCGATACGCAGTATTTT.

A few counts support this clonotype. J is TRBJ2-7 and V is TRBV2; TRBD1 matches 11 bases. CDR1 and CDR2 (germline): SNHLY, FYNNEI. CDR3 length: 14 residues. The V segment lost 5 bases and the J segment 6 bases; nucleotides outside the gene matches: 6. The CDR3 loop reads CASSRRTGGLEQYF. The DNA for the CDR3 is TGTGCCAGCAGTAGGCGGACAGGGGGCCTCGAGCAGTACTTC.

In this sample, this clonotype turned up a few times. J is TRBJ1-4 and V is TRBV5-4; 7 bases are shared with TRBD1. From germline, CDR1 is SGHNT and CDR2 YYREEE (reference sequence). Unmatched junction bases numbered 2, after V lost 4 bases and J lost 2 bases. The CDR3 sequence is 14 residues long. The CDR3, as DNA: TGTGCCAGCAGCGACAGGGCCACTAATGAAAAACTGTTTTTT. Encoded protein: CASSDRATNEKLFF.

This chain joins TRBV5-6 and TRBJ2-6, with TRBD1 identical over 7 bases. Germline V gene lookup returns CDR1 SGHDT and CDR2 YYEEEE. The CDR3 runs 16 residues. With 4 bases clipped from V and 0 bases from J, the junction kept 4 bases outside the gene matches. The CDR3, as DNA: TGTGCCAGCAGCCCTGGGACAGCCTCTGGGGCCAACGTCCTGACTTTC. It specifies CASSPGTASGANVLTF.

This clonotype occurred a few times. The J gene is TRBJ2-7, the V gene TRBV4-1; either TRBD1 or TRBD2 may fit D (5 bases each). Germline loops: CDR1 MGHRA, CDR2 YSYEKL. Trimming cost V 3 bases and J 0 bases, with 18 bases left between them. The CDR3 sequence is 17 residues long. The CDR3 DNA sequence: TGCGCCAGCAGCCAGGGAGTAATGGGCAGGGCCTCCTACGAGCAGTACTTC. Its protein product is CASSQGVMGRASYEQYF.

The rearrangement links TRBV6-5 to TRBJ2-6, with a possible D match to TRBD2 (6 bases). The CDR3 contains 17 residues. CDR1 MNHEY and CDR2 SVGAGI come from the germline V gene. Trimming shortened V by 0 bases and J by 0 bases, and 9 bases separated the two germline ends. CDR3 in amino acids: CASSYSGGSSGANVLTF. The DNA for the CDR3 is TGTGCCAGCAGTTACTCCGGGGGTAGCTCTGGGGCCAACGTCCTGACTTTC.

This clonotype was seen a few times. The chain combines TRBV6-5 with TRBJ1-1; no clear D gene. The CDR3 has 16 residues. Trimming took off 0 bases at V and 6 bases at J, with 17 bases between the two ends. Per the germline V gene, CDR1 is MNHEY and CDR2 is SVGAGI. The CDR3 nucleotides are TGTGCCAGCAGTTACTCGATTCGGGGAGGTGGCCCTGAAGCTTTCTTT. It encodes CASSYSIRGGGPEAFF.

CDR3 protein: CAIKGGQGEAGYTF. DNA of the CDR3: TGTGCCATTAAAGGGGGACAGGGGGAAGCTGGCTACACCTTC. The genes are TRBV19 and TRBJ1-2; 11 nucleotides match TRBD1. CDR1 is LNHDA, CDR2 SQIVND, per germline (reference sequence). This CDR3 has 14 amino acids. J was trimmed by 7 bases and V by 10 bases; bases with no gene match: 11.

The gene calls are TRBV12-3 or TRBV12-4 and TRBJ2-7; D unclear. The ends were cut back, 3 bases at V and 2 bases at J, with 8 bases in the middle. The CDR3 sequence is 13 residues long. CDR3 DNA: TGTGCCAGCAGTTTGGCGAGACCCTACGAGCAGTACTTC. Translated: CASSLARPYEQYF.

This clonotype appeared a few times. The chain uses TRBV12-3 or TRBV12-4 and TRBJ2-3, with 10 bases identical to TRBD1. V was clipped by 4 bases and J by 1 base; unmatched bases: 8. CDR3 length equals 17 residues. The CDR3 nucleotides read TGTGCCAGCAGTTCCCGCCTAGGGACAGGGGGCACAGATACGCAGTATTTT. Protein: CASSSRLGTGGTDTQYF.

The sample holds a few counts of this clonotype. This chain joins TRBV18 and TRBJ2-1; 7 bases map to TRBD1. This CDR3 contains 15 residues. CDR1 and CDR2 (germline): KGHSH, LQKENI. Trimming removed 3 bases from V and 4 bases from J; junction bases left unmatched: 6. The DNA of the CDR3 is TGTGCCAGCTCACCCCCCGGGACAGCATACAATGAGCAGTTCTTC. Amino acids: CASSPPGTAYNEQFF.

The V call is TRBV3-1, the J call TRBJ2-3; D unresolved. The CDR3 runs 13 residues. The germline CDR1 and CDR2 sequences are LGHDT and YNNKEL (reference sequence). V was shortened by 0 bases and J by 9 bases, with 10 bases between the two germline ends. The CDR3 loop is CASSQDLSGTQYF. CDR3 DNA: TGTGCCAGCAGCCAAGATCTTAGTGGCACGCAGTATTTT.

V gene TRBV20-1 combines with J gene TRBJ1-2; the D is unclear. The CDR3 totals 13 residues. From germline, CDR1 is DFQATT and CDR2 SNEGSKA (reference sequence). The V gene lost 2 bases and the J gene lost 4 bases, with 11 bases spanning the gap. The CDR3 here is CSARLEVGYGYTF. The CDR3 DNA reads as TGCAGTGCTAGACTCGAAGTGGGCTATGGCTACACCTTC.

This clonotype has ten or more counts. The chain carries TRBV5-1 and TRBJ2-1; 7 bases are a match to TRBD2. The CDR3 extends over 13 amino acids. Germline CDR1 is SGHRS and CDR2 is YFSETQ. Trimming at V came to 3 bases and at J to 8 bases, leaving 5 bases not matched to a gene. The CDR3 protein is CASSSGGFDEQFF. The DNA for the CDR3 is TGCGCCAGCAGCTCGGGGGGTTTCGATGAGCAGTTCTTC.

The rearrangement joins TRBV9 to TRBJ2-2, with D perhaps assigned TRBD1 or TRBD2 (5 bases each). V gave up 2 bases and J gave up 4 bases, with 12 bases separating them. Germline CDR1 and CDR2: SGDLS and YYNGEE. This CDR3 is 15 amino acids long. The CDR3 reads CASSVEGPGTGELFF. The CDR3 region has the DNA TGTGCCAGCAGCGTCGAGGGGCCGGGCACCGGGGAGCTGTTTTTT.

The CDR3 region has the DNA TGTGCCAGCAGCCCGATGGGGGGGCAGATCACAGATACGCAGTATTTT. Translation gives CASSPMGGQITDTQYF. The J gene is TRBJ2-3, the V gene TRBV7-9, with TRBD2 as a possible D gene (7 bases). V dropped 5 bases and J dropped 2 bases, with 17 bases sitting between them. The CDR3 consists of 16 residues. Germline V CDR1 and CDR2: SEHNR, FQNEAQ (reference sequence).

This clonotype was seen a few times. The chain joins TRBV10-3 to TRBJ2-1; 11 bases match TRBD2. The CDR3 has 17 residues. CDR1 and CDR2 from the germline V gene are ENHRY and SYGVKD. With V trimmed by 5 bases and J by 9 bases, 15 bases remained unmatched. CDR3: CAISNSLIAGGPGEQFF. The CDR3 coding sequence is TGTGCCATCAGTAACTCGTTGATAGCGGGGGGGCCGGGTGAGCAGTTCTTC.

This clonotype showed up just a few times. The chain combines TRBV20-1 with TRBJ2-7; tentative D call: TRBD2 (5 bases). V was trimmed by 1 base and J by 3 bases, leaving 10 bases between them. Germline V lookup: CDR1 DFQATT, CDR2 SNEGSKA (reference sequence). CDR3 size: 13 residues. CDR3 sequence: CSARVEGFYEQYF. CDR3 DNA: TGCAGTGCTAGAGTAGAGGGCTTCTACGAGCAGTACTTC.

This clonotype appeared a few times. The chain couples TRBV10-3 to TRBJ2-1; 7 bases are a match to TRBD2. The CDR3 has 13 residues. V was clipped by 2 bases and J by 5 bases; unmatched bases: 0. Germline CDR1 and CDR2: ENHRY and SYGVKD. For the CDR3, the DNA is TGTGCCATCAGTGAGGGACTAGACAATGAGCAGTTCTTC. Its translation: CAISEGLDNEQFF.

This clonotype was detected a few times. The chain carries TRBV20-1 and TRBJ1-3; D may be TRBD1 (6 bases). V was pared by 3 bases and J by 9 bases, with 18 bases between. CDR3 length: 14 residues. Germline V lookup: CDR1 DFQATT, CDR2 SNEGSKA (reference sequence). CDR3: CSASPSTGIGTIYF. As DNA, the CDR3 is TGCAGTGCTAGCCCCTCCACAGGGATTGGCACCATATATTTT.

The J gene is TRBJ2-1, the V gene TRBV14, with TRBD2 matching 12 bases. The CDR3 runs 17 residues. The germline gives CDR1 SGHDN, CDR2 FVKESK. Trimming removed 6 bases from V and 2 bases from J; junction bases left unmatched: 8. CDR3 coding DNA: TGTGCCAGCAGTCGTGGTCGACTAGCGGGGGCCTACAATGAGCAGTTCTTC. It translates to CASSRGRLAGAYNEQFF.

At least ten counts were recorded for this clonotype. This rearrangement joins TRBV3-1 to TRBJ2-2; possibly TRBD1 or TRBD2 for D (5 bases each). V dropped 2 bases and J dropped 4 bases, with 20 bases sitting between them. This CDR3 comprises 18 residues. CDR1 and CDR2 from the germline V gene are LGHDT and YNNKEL (reference sequence). The CDR3 loop reads CASSQWGTTRVGTGELFF. CDR3 DNA sequence: TGTGCCAGCAGCCAATGGGGGACCACTCGTGTAGGCACCGGGGAGCTGTTTTTT.

V is TRBV14 and J is TRBJ1-6; D remains ambiguous. CDR1 SGHDN and CDR2 FVKESK come from the germline V gene. The CDR3 runs 13 residues. The V gene lost 3 bases and the J gene lost 7 bases, with 7 bases spanning the gap. CDR3 DNA: TGTGCCAGCAGCCACACACCCAATTCACCCCTCCACTTT. Its protein product is CASSHTPNSPLHF.

The chain carries TRBV7-6 and TRBJ2-3; weak D call: TRBD2 (6 bases). Germline V CDR1 and CDR2: SGHVS, FNYEAQ. The CDR3 contains 14 residues. V lost 5 bases to trimming and J lost 6 bases, with 15 bases between them. The CDR3 DNA follows: TGTGCCAGCAGCCCAAGGGCGGGGATTGATACGCAGTATTTT. It encodes CASSPRAGIDTQYF. Full variable domain (rest looked up from reference TRBV7-6 and TRBJ2-3): GAGVSQSPRYKVTKRGQDVALRCDPISGHVSLYWYRQALGQGPEFLTYFNYEAQQDKSGLPNDRFSAERPEGSISTLTIQRTEQRDSAMYRCASSPRAGIDTQYFGPGTRLTVL.

The sample holds a few counts of this clonotype. V is TRBV28 and J is TRBJ2-3; unclear D gene. V dropped 5 bases and J dropped 8 bases, with 17 bases sitting between them. CDR1 is MDHEN and CDR2 is SYDVKM in the germline V gene. The CDR3 has 14 amino acids. DNA of the CDR3: TGTGCCAGCAGTCCCTCGTTGGGGTATGCTACGCAGTATTTT. Translated: CASSPSLGYATQYF.

A few counts support this clonotype. The J gene is TRBJ2-5, the V gene TRBV28; 7 bases fit TRBD1. This CDR3 is built from 13 residues. Losses at the gene ends were 8 bases for V and 2 bases for J; bases not matched to a gene: 5. CDR1 and CDR2 (germline): MDHEN, SYDVKM. The CDR3 sequence is CASALGQQETQYF. As DNA, the CDR3 is TGTGCCAGCGCCCTGGGACAGCAAGAGACCCAGTACTTC. The whole variable domain, remainder taken from reference TRBV28 and TRBJ2-5, is DVKVTQSSRYLVKRTGEKVFLECVQDMDHENMFWYRQDPGLGLRLIYFSYDVKMKEKGDIPEGYSVSREKKERFSLILESASTNQTSMYLCASALGQQETQYFGPGTRLLVL.

This clonotype came up many times. The chain recombines TRBV28 with TRBJ2-2; 8 nucleotides line up with TRBD1. CDR3 length equals 16 residues. With 7 bases clipped from V and 1 base from J, the junction kept 8 bases outside the gene matches. Germline CDR1 is MDHEN and CDR2 is SYDVKM. CDR3 DNA sequence: TGTGCCAGCACCCCATCCGGGACAGGGAACACCGGGGAGCTGTTTTTT. It is translated as CASTPSGTGNTGELFF.

The V and J genes are TRBV6-2 or TRBV6-3 and TRBJ2-7; the D is unclear. V shed 4 bases and J shed 3 bases, with 10 bases lying between them. The V gene's germline CDR1 is MNHEY and CDR2 SVGEGT. The CDR3 contains 13 residues. In DNA, the CDR3 is TGTGCCAGCAGTTTTTTCCTAGTCTACGAGCAGTACTTC. This gives the protein CASSFFLVYEQYF.